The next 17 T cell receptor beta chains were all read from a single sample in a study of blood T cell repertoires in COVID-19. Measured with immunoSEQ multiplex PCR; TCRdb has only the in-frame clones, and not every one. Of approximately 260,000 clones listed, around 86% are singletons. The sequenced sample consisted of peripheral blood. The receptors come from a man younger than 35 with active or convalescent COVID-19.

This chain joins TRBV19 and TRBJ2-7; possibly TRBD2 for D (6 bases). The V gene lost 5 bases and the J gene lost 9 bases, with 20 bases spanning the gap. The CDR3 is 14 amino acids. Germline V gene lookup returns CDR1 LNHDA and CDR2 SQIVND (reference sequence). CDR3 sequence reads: CASSPRPGEVGQYF. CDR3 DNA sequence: TGTGCCAGTAGTCCCCGGCCTGGGGAGGTTGGGCAGTACTTC.

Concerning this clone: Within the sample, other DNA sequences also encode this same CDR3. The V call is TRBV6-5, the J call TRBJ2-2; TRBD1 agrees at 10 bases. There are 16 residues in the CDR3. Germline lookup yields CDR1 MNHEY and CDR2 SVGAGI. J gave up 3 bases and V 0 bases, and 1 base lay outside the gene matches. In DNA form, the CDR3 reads TGTGCCAGCAGTTACTCCGGGACAGGGGACACCGGGGAGCTGTTTTTT. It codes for CASSYSGTGDTGELFF.

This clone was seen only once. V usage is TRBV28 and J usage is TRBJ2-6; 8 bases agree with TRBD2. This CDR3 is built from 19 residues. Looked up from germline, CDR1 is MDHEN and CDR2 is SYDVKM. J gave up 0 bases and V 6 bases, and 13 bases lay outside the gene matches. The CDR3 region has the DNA TGTGCCAGCAGCACCTTGGGAGTAGCGGGGCCCTCTGGGGCCAACGTCCTGACTTTC. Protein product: CASSTLGVAGPSGANVLTF.

The CDR3 coding sequence is TGTGCCAGCAGCTATAAAGAGACCCAGTACTTC. As protein: CASSYKETQYF. The V call is TRBV5-6, the J call TRBJ2-5; D is uncertain. The CDR3 spans 11 residues. Trimming stripped 3 bases from V and 3 bases from J, with 3 bases between. CDR1 is SGHDT and CDR2 is YYEEEE in the germline V gene.

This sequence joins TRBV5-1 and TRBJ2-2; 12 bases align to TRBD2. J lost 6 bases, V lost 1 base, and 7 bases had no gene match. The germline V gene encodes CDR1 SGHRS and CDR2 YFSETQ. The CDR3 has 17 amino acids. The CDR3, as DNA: TGCGCCAGCAGCTTGTTCGCTAGCGGGGGGGCTGCCGGGGAGCTGTTTTTT. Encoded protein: CASSLFASGGAAGELFF. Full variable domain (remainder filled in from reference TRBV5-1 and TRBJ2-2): KAGVTQTPRYLIKTRGQQVTLSCSPISGHRSVSWYQQTPGQGLQFLFEYFSETQRNKGNFPGRFSGRQFSNSRSEMNVSTLELGDSALYLCASSLFASGGAAGELFFGEGSRLTVL.

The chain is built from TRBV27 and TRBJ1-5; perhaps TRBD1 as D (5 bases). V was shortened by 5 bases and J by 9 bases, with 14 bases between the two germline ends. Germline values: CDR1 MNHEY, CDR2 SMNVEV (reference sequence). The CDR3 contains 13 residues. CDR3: CASSPRWGGPQHF. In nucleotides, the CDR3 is TGTGCCAGCAGTCCCCGGTGGGGGGGGCCCCAGCATTTT.

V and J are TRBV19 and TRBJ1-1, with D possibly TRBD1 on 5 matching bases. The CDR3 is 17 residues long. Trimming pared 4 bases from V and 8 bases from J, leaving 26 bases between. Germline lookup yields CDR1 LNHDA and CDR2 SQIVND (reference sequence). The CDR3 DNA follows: TGTGCCAGTAGTAGCCCCCAACAGGCCCGGAAAATAAGCGAAGCTTTCTTT. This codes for CASSSPQQARKISEAFF.

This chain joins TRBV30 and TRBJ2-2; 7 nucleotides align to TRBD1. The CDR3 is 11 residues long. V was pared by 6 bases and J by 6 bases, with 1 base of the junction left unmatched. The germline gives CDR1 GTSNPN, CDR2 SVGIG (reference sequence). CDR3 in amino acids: CACTGAGELFF. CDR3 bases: TGTGCCTGTACAGGGGCCGGGGAGCTGTTTTTT.

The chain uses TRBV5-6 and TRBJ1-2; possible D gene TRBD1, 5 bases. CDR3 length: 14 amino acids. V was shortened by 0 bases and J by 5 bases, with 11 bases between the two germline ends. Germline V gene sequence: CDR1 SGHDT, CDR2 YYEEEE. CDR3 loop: CASSLGTKGYGYTF. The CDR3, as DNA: TGTGCCAGCAGCTTGGGGACAAAAGGATATGGCTACACCTTC.

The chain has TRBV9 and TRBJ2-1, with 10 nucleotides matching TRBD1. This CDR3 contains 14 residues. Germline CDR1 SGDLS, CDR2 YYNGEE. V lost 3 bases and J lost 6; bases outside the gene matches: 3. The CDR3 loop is CASSAGDRGNEQFF. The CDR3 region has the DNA TGTGCCAGCAGCGCAGGGGACAGGGGCAATGAGCAGTTCTTC.

The CDR3 bases are TGTGCCAGCAGCCAATCTCGGGGTCTGACCCAGTACTTC. This sequence encodes CASSQSRGLTQYF. The V and J genes are TRBV14 and TRBJ2-5; D may be TRBD2 (5 bases). There are 13 residues in the CDR3. Germline V gene data show CDR1 as SGHDN and CDR2 as FVKESK. Trimming pared 2 bases from V and 7 bases from J, leaving 11 bases between.

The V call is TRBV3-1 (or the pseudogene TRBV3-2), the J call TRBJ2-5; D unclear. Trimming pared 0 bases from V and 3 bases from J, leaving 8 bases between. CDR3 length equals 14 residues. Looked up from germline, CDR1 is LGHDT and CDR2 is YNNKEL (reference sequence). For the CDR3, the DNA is TGTGCCAGCAGCCAAGAGGCTGCCAAAGAGACCCAGTACTTC. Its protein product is CASSQEAAKETQYF.

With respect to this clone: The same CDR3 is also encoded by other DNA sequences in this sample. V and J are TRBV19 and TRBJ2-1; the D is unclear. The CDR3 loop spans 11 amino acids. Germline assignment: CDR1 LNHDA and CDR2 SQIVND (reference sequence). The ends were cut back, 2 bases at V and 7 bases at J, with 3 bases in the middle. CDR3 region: CASSILNEQFF. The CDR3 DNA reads TGTGCCAGTAGTATACTTAATGAGCAGTTCTTC.

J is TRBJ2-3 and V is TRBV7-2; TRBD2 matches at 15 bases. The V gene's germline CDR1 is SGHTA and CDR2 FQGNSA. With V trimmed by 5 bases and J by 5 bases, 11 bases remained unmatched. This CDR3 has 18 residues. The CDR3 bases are TGTGCCAGCAGCCGCTCCGGACTAGCGGGAGGGCCCGAAGATACGCAGTATTTT. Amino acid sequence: CASSRSGLAGGPEDTQYF.

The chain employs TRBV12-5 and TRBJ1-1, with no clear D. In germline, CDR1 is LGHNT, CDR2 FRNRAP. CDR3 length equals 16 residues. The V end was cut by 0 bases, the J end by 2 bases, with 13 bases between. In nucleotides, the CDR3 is TGTGCTAGTGGTTTGGTACTATCCCCACGCAACACTGAAGCTTTCTTT. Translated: CASGLVLSPRNTEAFF.

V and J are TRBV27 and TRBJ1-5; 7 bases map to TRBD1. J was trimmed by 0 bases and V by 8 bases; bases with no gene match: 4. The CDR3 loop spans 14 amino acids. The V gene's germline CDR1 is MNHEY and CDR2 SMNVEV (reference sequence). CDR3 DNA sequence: TGTGCCAGCGGAGGGGGCAGTAGCAATCAGCCCCAGCATTTT. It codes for CASGGGSSNQPQHF.

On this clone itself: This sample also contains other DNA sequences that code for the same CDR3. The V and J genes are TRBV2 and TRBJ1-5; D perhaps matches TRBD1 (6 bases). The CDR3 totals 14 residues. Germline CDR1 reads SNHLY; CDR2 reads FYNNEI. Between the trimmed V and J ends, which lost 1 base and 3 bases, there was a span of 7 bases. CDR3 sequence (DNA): TGTGCCAGCAGTGAAGGACAGGTCAATCAGCCCCAGCATTTT. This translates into CASSEGQVNQPQHF.